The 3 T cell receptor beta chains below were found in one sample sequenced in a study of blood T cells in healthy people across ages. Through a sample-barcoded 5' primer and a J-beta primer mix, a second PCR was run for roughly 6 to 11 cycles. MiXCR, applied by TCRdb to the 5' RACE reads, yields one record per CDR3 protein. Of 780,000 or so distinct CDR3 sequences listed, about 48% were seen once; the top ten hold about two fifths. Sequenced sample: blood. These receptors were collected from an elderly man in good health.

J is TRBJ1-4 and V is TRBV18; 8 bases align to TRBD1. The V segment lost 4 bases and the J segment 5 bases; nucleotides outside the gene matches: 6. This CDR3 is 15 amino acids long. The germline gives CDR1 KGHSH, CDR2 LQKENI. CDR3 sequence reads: CASSLDRARNEKLFF. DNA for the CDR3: TGTGCCAGCTCACTGGACAGGGCAAGGAATGAAAAACTGTTTTTT.

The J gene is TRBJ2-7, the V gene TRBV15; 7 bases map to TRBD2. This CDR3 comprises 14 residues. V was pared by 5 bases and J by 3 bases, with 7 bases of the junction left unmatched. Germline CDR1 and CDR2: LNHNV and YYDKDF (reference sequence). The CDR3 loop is CATSRGGFGYEQYF. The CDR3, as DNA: TGTGCCACCAGCCGGGGAGGGTTCGGCTACGAGCAGTACTTC. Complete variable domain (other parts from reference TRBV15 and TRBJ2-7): DAMVIQNPRYQVTQFGKPVTLSCSQTLNHNVMYWYQQKSSQAPKLLFHYYDKDFNNEADTPDNFQSRRPNTSFCFLDIRSPGLGDTAMYLCATSRGGFGYEQYFGPGTRLTVT.

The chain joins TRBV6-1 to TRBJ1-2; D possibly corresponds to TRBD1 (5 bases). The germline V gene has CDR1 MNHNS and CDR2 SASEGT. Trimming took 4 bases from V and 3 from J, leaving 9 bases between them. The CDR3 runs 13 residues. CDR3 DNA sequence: TGTGCCAGCAGTGCGACAGCCGACTATGGCTACACCTTC. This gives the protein CASSATADYGYTF.